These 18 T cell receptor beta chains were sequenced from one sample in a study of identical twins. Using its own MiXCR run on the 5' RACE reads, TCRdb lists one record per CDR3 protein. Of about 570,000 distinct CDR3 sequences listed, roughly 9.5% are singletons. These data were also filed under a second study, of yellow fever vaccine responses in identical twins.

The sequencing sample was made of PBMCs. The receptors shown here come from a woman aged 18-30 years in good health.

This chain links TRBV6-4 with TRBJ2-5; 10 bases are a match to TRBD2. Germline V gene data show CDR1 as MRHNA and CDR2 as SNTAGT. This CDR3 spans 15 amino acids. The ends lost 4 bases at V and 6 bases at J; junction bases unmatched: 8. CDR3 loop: CASSGASGRSQTQYF. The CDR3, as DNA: TGTGCCAGCAGTGGAGCTAGCGGGAGAAGTCAGACCCAGTACTTC.

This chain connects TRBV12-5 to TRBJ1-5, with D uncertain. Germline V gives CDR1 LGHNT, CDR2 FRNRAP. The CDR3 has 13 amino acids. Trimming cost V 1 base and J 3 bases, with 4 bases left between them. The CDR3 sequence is CASGLGHNQPQHF. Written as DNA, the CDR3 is TGTGCTAGTGGTTTGGGCCACAATCAGCCCCAGCATTTT.

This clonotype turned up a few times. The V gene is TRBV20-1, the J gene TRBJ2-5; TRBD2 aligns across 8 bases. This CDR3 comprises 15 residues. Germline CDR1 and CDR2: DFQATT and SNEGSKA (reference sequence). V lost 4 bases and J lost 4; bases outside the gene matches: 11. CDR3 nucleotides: TGCAGTGCTATTGATCGAGGCCGGGGGGGAGAGACCCAGTACTTC. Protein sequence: CSAIDRGRGGETQYF.

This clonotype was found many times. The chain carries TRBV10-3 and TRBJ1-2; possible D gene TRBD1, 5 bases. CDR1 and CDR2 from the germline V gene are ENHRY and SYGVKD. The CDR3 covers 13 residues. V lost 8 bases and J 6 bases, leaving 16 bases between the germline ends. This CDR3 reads CAIATSGTDGYTF. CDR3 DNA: TGTGCCATCGCAACGAGCGGGACGGATGGCTACACCTTC.

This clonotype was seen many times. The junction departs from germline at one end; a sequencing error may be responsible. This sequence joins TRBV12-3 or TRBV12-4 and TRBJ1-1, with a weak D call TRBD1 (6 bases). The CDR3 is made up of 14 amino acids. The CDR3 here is CASSLTGENTEAFF. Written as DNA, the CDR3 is TGCGCCAGCAGCTTGACAGGCGAGAACACTGAAGCTTTCTTT.

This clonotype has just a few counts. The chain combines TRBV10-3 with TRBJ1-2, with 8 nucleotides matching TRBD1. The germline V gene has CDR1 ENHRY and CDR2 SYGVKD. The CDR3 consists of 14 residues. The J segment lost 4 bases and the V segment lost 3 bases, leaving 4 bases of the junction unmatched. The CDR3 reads CAISETTGAYGYTF. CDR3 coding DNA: TGTGCCATCAGTGAAACGACAGGGGCCTATGGCTACACCTTC.

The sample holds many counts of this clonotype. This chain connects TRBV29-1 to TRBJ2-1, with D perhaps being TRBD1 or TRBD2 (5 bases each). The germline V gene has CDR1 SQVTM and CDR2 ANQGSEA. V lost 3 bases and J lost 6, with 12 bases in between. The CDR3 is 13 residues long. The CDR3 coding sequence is TGCAGCGTTGACAGGGTTGGGGGCAATGAGCAGTTCTTC. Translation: CSVDRVGGNEQFF.

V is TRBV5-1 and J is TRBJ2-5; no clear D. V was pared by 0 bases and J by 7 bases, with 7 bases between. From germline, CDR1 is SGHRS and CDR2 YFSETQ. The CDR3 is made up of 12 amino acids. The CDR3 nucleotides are TGCGCCAGCAGCTTGGAGATCGGGACCCAGTACTTC. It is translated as CASSLEIGTQYF.

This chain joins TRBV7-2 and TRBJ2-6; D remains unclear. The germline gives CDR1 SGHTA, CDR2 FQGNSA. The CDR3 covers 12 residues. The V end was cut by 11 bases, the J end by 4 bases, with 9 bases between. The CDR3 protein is CALGSGANVLTF. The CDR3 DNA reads TGTGCCCTCGGCTCCGGGGCCAACGTCCTGACTTTC.

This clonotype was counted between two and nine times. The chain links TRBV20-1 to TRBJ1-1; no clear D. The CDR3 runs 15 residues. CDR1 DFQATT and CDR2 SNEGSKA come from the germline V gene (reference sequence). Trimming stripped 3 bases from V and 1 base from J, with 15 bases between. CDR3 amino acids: CSASSDRVGNTEAFF. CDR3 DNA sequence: TGCAGTGCTAGTAGTGATCGGGTGGGGAACACTGAAGCTTTCTTT.

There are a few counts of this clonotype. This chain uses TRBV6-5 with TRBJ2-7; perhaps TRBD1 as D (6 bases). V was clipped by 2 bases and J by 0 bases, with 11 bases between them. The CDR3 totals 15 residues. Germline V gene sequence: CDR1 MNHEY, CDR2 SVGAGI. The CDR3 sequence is CASSYKTGPSYEQYF. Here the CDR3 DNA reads TGTGCCAGCAGTTACAAAACAGGGCCCTCCTACGAGCAGTACTTC.

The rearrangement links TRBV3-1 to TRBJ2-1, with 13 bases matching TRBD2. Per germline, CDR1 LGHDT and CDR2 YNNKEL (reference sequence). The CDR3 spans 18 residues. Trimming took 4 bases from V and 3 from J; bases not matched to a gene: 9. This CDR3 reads CASSPRLAGGTVYNEQFF. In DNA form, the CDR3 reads TGTGCCAGCAGCCCAAGACTAGCGGGGGGTACCGTCTACAATGAGCAGTTCTTC.

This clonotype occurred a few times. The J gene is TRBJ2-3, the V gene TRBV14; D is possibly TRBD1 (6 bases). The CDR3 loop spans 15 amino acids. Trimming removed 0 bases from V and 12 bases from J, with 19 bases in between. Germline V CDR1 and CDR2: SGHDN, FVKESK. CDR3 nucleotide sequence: TGTGCCAGCAGCCAAGAGAGATCGTGGCAGGGGACCCAGTATTTT. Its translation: CASSQERSWQGTQYF. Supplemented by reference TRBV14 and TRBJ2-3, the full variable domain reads EAGVTQFPSHSVIEKGQTVTLRCDPISGHDNLYWYRRVMGKEIKFLLHFVKESKQDESGMPNNRFLAERTGGTYSTLKVQPAELEDSGVYFCASSQERSWQGTQYFGPGTRLTVL.

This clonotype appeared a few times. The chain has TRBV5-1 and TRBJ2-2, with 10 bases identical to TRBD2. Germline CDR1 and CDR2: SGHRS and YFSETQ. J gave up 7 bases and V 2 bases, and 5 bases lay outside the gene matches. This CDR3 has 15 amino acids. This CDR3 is CASSFSSGSIGELFF. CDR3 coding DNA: TGCGCCAGCAGCTTTTCTAGCGGGAGCATCGGGGAGCTGTTTTTT.

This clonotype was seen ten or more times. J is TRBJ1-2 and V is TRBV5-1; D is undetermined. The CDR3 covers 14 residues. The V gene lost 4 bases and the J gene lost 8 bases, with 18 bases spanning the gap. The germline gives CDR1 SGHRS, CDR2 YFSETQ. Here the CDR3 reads CASSVDPGAGGYTF. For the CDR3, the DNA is TGCGCCAGCAGCGTCGACCCGGGAGCTGGCGGCTACACCTTC. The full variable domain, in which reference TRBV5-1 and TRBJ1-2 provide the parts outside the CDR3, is KAGVTQTPRYLIKTRGQQVTLSCSPISGHRSVSWYQQTPGQGLQFLFEYFSETQRNKGNFPGRFSGRQFSNSRSEMNVSTLELGDSALYLCASSVDPGAGGYTFGSGTRLTVV.

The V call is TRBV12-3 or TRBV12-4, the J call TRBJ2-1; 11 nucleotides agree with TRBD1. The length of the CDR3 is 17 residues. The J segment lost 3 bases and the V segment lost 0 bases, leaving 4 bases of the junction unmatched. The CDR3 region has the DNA TGTGCCAGCAGTTTAGCTCAGGACAGGGGGCTCTACAATGAGCAGTTCTTC. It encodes CASSLAQDRGLYNEQFF.

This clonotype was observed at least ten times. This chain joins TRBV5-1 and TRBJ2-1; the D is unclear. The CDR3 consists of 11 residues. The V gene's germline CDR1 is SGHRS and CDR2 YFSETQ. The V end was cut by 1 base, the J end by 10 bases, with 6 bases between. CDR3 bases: TGCGCCAGCAGCTTGATAGGGGAGCAGTTCTTC. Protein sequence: CASSLIGEQFF.

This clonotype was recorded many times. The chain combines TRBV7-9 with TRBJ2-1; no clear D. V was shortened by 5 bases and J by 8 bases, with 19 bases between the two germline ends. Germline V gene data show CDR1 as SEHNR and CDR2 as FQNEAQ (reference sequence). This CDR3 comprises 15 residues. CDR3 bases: TGTGCCAGCAGCAAAAGACGGAACGAGAAGGATGAGCAGTTCTTC. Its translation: CASSKRRNEKDEQFF. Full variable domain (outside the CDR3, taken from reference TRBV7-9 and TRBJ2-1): DTGVSQNPRHKITKRGQNVTFRCDPISEHNRLYWYRQTLGQGPEFLTYFQNEAQLEKSRLLSDRFSAERPKGSFSTLEIQRTEQGDSAMYLCASSKRRNEKDEQFFGPGTRLTVL.